The 30 T cell receptor beta chains presented below share a single source sample, sequenced in a study of blood T cell repertoires in COVID-19. Using immunoSEQ multiplex PCR, the repertoire was profiled, and TCRdb retains in-frame clones only, with some absent. The sample has 68,000 or so clones, about nine tenths seen once. Sequencing input: peripheral blood. The receptor source for this set is a man younger than 45 with acute or convalescent COVID-19.

This rearrangement joins TRBV5-6 to TRBJ2-7, with 8 bases identical to TRBD1. This CDR3 is 15 amino acids long. Germline V gene sequence: CDR1 SGHDT, CDR2 YYEEEE. V trimming: 3 bases; J trimming: 4 bases; junction bases outside the gene matches: 9. The CDR3 nucleotides are TGTGCCAGCAGCTCCCTAGGACAGGGAGAATACGAGCAGTACTTC. This encodes CASSSLGQGEYEQYF.

The chain employs TRBV6-5 and TRBJ1-3; D may be TRBD1 (5 bases). CDR1 and CDR2 from the germline V gene are MNHEY and SVGAGI. V lost 8 bases and J 0 bases, leaving 14 bases between the germline ends. The CDR3 is 15 amino acids. The CDR3 bases are TGTGCCAGCGCGGGGGGATCCAGCTCTGGAAACACCATATATTTT. Amino acids: CASAGGSSSGNTIYF.

The chain combines TRBV28 with TRBJ1-4; D is undetermined. This CDR3 is 14 amino acids long. Germline V gene sequence: CDR1 MDHEN, CDR2 SYDVKM. V was trimmed by 4 bases and J by 0 bases, leaving 6 bases between them. CDR3: CASSSVPTNEKLFF. CDR3 sequence (DNA): TGTGCCAGCAGTTCGGTTCCAACTAATGAAAAACTGTTTTTT.

The J gene is TRBJ2-7, the V gene TRBV27, with 7 positions matching TRBD1. Germline trimming cut 4 bases from V and 4 bases from J; bases unmatched to any gene: 4. The CDR3 has 13 amino acids. Germline CDR1 and CDR2: MNHEY and SMNVEV (reference sequence). The CDR3: CASSSGQPYEQYF. CDR3 nucleotide sequence: TGTGCCAGCAGTTCGGGACAGCCGTACGAGCAGTACTTC.

The rearrangement joins TRBV19 to TRBJ2-1; 7 nucleotides match TRBD1. This CDR3 has 15 amino acids. V gave up 9 bases and J gave up 5 bases; unmatched junction bases: 13. Germline CDR1 reads LNHDA; CDR2 reads SQIVND (reference sequence). The CDR3 here is CASSTTGYSHNEQFF. DNA of the CDR3: TGTGCCAGCTCCACGACAGGGTATTCCCACAATGAGCAGTTCTTC. Full variable domain (remainder filled in from reference TRBV19 and TRBJ2-1): DGGITQSPKYLFRKEGQNVTLSCEQNLNHDAMYWYRQDPGQGLRLIYYSQIVNDFQKGDIAEGYSVSREKKESFPLTVTSAQKNPTAFYLCASSTTGYSHNEQFFGPGTRLTVL.

The chain joins TRBV7-8 to TRBJ2-5; no reliable D call. In germline, CDR1 is SGHVS, CDR2 FQNEAQ. The CDR3 extends over 15 amino acids. V was shortened by 3 bases and J by 3 bases, with 14 bases between the two germline ends. CDR3 amino acids: CASSFREVHEETQYF. Written as DNA, the CDR3 is TGTGCCAGCAGCTTTCGAGAGGTCCACGAAGAGACCCAGTACTTC.

Only a few counts were recorded for this clone. The V and J genes are TRBV12-5 and TRBJ2-3; 9 positions agree with TRBD1. Germline trimming cut 7 bases from V and 1 base from J; bases unmatched to any gene: 6. CDR1 is LGHNT and CDR2 is FRNRAP in the germline V gene. CDR3 length: 15 residues. The CDR3 spells CASAPGQGGTDTQYF. The DNA for the CDR3 is TGTGCTAGTGCCCCGGGACAGGGTGGCACAGATACGCAGTATTTT.

The genes are TRBV19 and TRBJ2-5, with 7 nucleotides matching TRBD1. Germline-derived CDR1 and CDR2 are LNHDA and SQIVND (reference sequence). V shed 5 bases, J shed 9 bases, and the junction held 12 bases outside the gene matches. The length of the CDR3 is 14 residues. CDR3 sequence (DNA): TGTGCCAGTAGTGCCGACAGGGCCAGTGGGGCCCAGTACTTC. Amino acid sequence: CASSADRASGAQYF. Drawing the rest from reference TRBV19 and TRBJ2-5, the complete variable domain is DGGITQSPKYLFRKEGQNVTLSCEQNLNHDAMYWYRQDPGQGLRLIYYSQIVNDFQKGDIAEGYSVSREKKESFPLTVTSAQKNPTAFYLCASSADRASGAQYFGPGTRLLVL.

In its sample, this clone was seen a few times. V and J are TRBV11-2 and TRBJ2-1, with TRBD1 identical over 8 bases. Germline V lookup: CDR1 SGHAT, CDR2 FQNNGV. J gave up 4 bases and V 3 bases, and 5 bases lay outside the gene matches. This CDR3 contains 15 residues. CDR3 DNA sequence: TGTGCCAGCAGCTTGGCCAGGGGGCAGTACAATGAGCAGTTCTTC. It codes for CASSLARGQYNEQFF.

The chain carries TRBV24-1 and TRBJ1-2; 8 bases fit TRBD1. CDR1 is KGHDR, CDR2 SFDVKD, per germline. This CDR3 comprises 14 residues. V was clipped by 2 bases and J by 8 bases; unmatched bases: 6. DNA of the CDR3: TGTGCCACCAGTGATTCGGACAGGGCGAAAGGCTACACCTTC. Protein product: CATSDSDRAKGYTF.

CDR3 bases: TGTGCCAGCAGTTACTCGGGGACAGGGGTAAACGAGCAGTACTTC. As protein: CASSYSGTGVNEQYF. This rearrangement joins TRBV6-5 to TRBJ2-7; 10 bases map to TRBD1. The V and J ends lost 0 bases and 5 bases, in that order; junction bases with no gene match: 4. The CDR3 is made up of 15 amino acids. Looked up from germline, CDR1 is MNHEY and CDR2 is SVGAGI.

This clone was observed once. The V gene is TRBV19, the J gene TRBJ1-5; 9 bases fit TRBD1. The CDR3 loop spans 14 amino acids. Germline CDR1 reads LNHDA; CDR2 reads SQIVND (reference sequence). Unmatched junction bases numbered 5, after V lost 4 bases and J lost 7 bases. CDR3 in amino acids: CASSKGQGWQPQHF. The CDR3 bases are TGTGCCAGTAGTAAAGGACAGGGGTGGCAGCCCCAGCATTTT.

The rearrangement uses TRBV28 and TRBJ2-3; 7 positions match TRBD2. With 5 bases clipped from V and 4 bases from J, the junction kept 9 bases outside the gene matches. The CDR3 runs 15 residues. Germline-derived CDR1 and CDR2 are MDHEN and SYDVKM. The CDR3 DNA follows: TGTGCCAGCAGTCAATGGGAGGGACTGGCAGATACGCAGTATTTT. Translated: CASSQWEGLADTQYF.

This rearrangement joins TRBV11-3 to TRBJ2-7, with 9 bases matching TRBD1. After removal of 5 bases from V and 4 bases from J, the junction contained 3 bases not matched to a gene. This CDR3 is 13 amino acids long. Germline-derived CDR1 and CDR2 are SGHNT and YENEEA. CDR3 amino acids: CASSPGTGYEQYF. CDR3 sequence (DNA): TGTGCCAGCAGCCCAGGGACAGGGTACGAGCAGTACTTC.

This clone came up a few times. The chain couples TRBV6-5 to TRBJ2-7; a weak D match, TRBD2 (5 bases). The V and J ends lost 8 bases and 2 bases respectively, with 19 bases between them. The germline CDR1 and CDR2 sequences are MNHEY and SVGAGI. The length of the CDR3 is 15 residues. CDR3 nucleotide sequence: TGTGCCAGCGATAAAAAAGCGGTACACCCCTACGAGCAGTACTTC. This gives the protein CASDKKAVHPYEQYF.

This chain uses TRBV9 with TRBJ2-2; 7 bases map to TRBD2. V shed 3 bases and J 7 bases; nucleotides not matched to a gene: 3. The CDR3 loop spans 13 amino acids. Germline V lookup: CDR1 SGDLS, CDR2 YYNGEE. The CDR3 region is CASSARDYGELFF. CDR3 DNA sequence: TGTGCCAGCAGCGCCCGGGACTACGGGGAGCTGTTTTTT.

This chain connects TRBV7-9 to TRBJ2-1, with a weak D call TRBD1 (6 bases). Between the trimmed V and J ends, which lost 8 bases and 4 bases, there was a span of 9 bases. The length of the CDR3 is 12 residues. Germline V gene data show CDR1 as SEHNR and CDR2 as FQNEAQ (reference sequence). The CDR3 DNA reads as TGTGCCAGCGGGCAGGGGTACAATGAGCAGTTCTTC. It translates to CASGQGYNEQFF.

The chain employs TRBV19 and TRBJ2-7; 10 nucleotides align to TRBD1. Germline CDR1 and CDR2: LNHDA and SQIVND (reference sequence). This CDR3 has 15 amino acids. With 7 bases clipped from V and 5 bases from J, the junction kept 11 bases outside the gene matches. The CDR3 loop is CASTAIGQGDNEQYF. CDR3 nucleotide sequence: TGTGCCAGTACCGCTATAGGACAGGGGGATAACGAGCAGTACTTC.

The CDR3: CASSLGGTKNIQYF. CDR3 nucleotide sequence: TGTGCCAGCAGCTTAGGGGGCACCAAAAACATTCAGTACTTC. The V and J genes are TRBV5-4 and TRBJ2-4, with 7 positions matching TRBD1. V trimming: 2 bases; J trimming: 2 bases; junction bases outside the gene matches: 1. From germline, CDR1 is SGHNT and CDR2 YYREEE (reference sequence). The CDR3 totals 14 residues. Together with reference TRBV5-4 and TRBJ2-4, the CDR3 gives the full variable domain: ETGVTQSPTHLIKTRGQQVTLRCSSQSGHNTVSWYQQALGQGPQFIFQYYREEENGRGNFPPRFSGLQFPNYSSELNVNALELDDSALYLCASSLGGTKNIQYFGAGTRLSVL.

V gene TRBV6-5 combines with J gene TRBJ2-7, with D tentatively TRBD1 (6 bases). CDR3 length equals 11 residues. V gave up 7 bases and J gave up 5 bases, with 9 bases separating them. Germline V lookup: CDR1 MNHEY, CDR2 SVGAGI. The DNA of the CDR3 is TGTGCCAGCACGACAGGTAACGAGCAGTACTTC. Translation gives CASTTGNEQYF.

The chain couples TRBV4-3 to TRBJ2-7; D not certain. The germline V gene has CDR1 LGHNA and CDR2 YSLEER. The CDR3 is 12 amino acids. V was cut by 1 base and J by 5 bases, with 6 bases left in between. The CDR3 DNA reads TGCGCCAGCAGCCAAGGATCGGACGAGCAGTACTTC. Amino acids: CASSQGSDEQYF.

This clone appeared once. This chain uses TRBV12-2 with TRBJ2-2; the table gives TRBD2 as D, unverified against the DNA. TRBV12-2 is classified as a pseudogene. This CDR3 has 16 residues. This CDR3 reads CASRLDEHPNTGELFF. The CDR3 DNA is TGTGCAAGTCGCTTAGATGAGCATCCGAACACCGGGGAGCTGTTTTTT.

J is TRBJ2-6 and V is TRBV7-3; 7 bases agree with TRBD1. The CDR3 sequence is 17 residues long. J gave up 0 bases and V 6 bases, and 8 bases lay outside the gene matches. CDR1 SGHTA and CDR2 FQGTGA come from the germline V gene. The DNA for the CDR3 is TGTGCCAGCAGAAGACAGGGTGGGACCTCTGGGGCCAACGTCCTGACTTTC. Translated: CASRRQGGTSGANVLTF.

The chain recombines TRBV28 with TRBJ1-2; 7 bases map to TRBD1. The CDR3 runs to 17 residues. The ends lost 5 bases at V and 1 base at J; junction bases unmatched: 13. Per the germline V gene, CDR1 is MDHEN and CDR2 is SYDVKM. CDR3 bases: TGTGCCAGCAGTCCAGCCTCACAGGGGAGAGGTAACTATGGCTACACCTTC. This codes for CASSPASQGRGNYGYTF.

The chain is built from TRBV6-5 and TRBJ2-2; tentatively, D is TRBD1 (5 bases). Germline V gene lookup returns CDR1 MNHEY and CDR2 SVGAGI. This CDR3 has 14 amino acids. Trimming took off 6 bases at V and 1 base at J, with 9 bases between the two ends. CDR3 DNA sequence: TGTGCCAGCAGACCCACAGGGAACACCGGGGAGCTGTTTTTT. Its translation is CASRPTGNTGELFF.

The chain links TRBV21-1 to TRBJ1-5; whether TRBD1, the table's D call, matches the DNA was not checked. TRBV21-1 is a listed pseudogene. The CDR3 runs to 15 residues. The CDR3 DNA is TGTGCCAGCACCCCAGGGGGGATTAGGGACCAGCCCCAGCATTTT. It yields the protein CASTPGGIRDQPQHF.

The chain has TRBV11-3 and TRBJ2-2; the match to TRBD2 covers 7 bases. This CDR3 comprises 15 residues. Germline V gene lookup returns CDR1 SGHNT and CDR2 YENEEA. V lost 5 bases and J lost 3; bases outside the gene matches: 6. CDR3 loop: CASSPASGHTGELFF. CDR3 nucleotide sequence: TGTGCCAGCAGCCCTGCTAGCGGACACACCGGGGAGCTGTTTTTT.

This chain connects TRBV18 to TRBJ1-3; D is uncertain. V lost 6 bases to trimming and J lost 4 bases, with 13 bases between them. This CDR3 region has 14 residues. CDR1 and CDR2 from the germline V gene are KGHSH and LQKENI. Written as DNA, the CDR3 is TGTGCCAGCTCGGAGGCGGGTGCAGGAAACACCATATATTTT. Its translation: CASSEAGAGNTIYF.

CDR3 DNA: TGCGCCAGCAGTGCCCGAGCAGGGCCGAAATCATCTGGGGCCAACGTCCTGACTTTC. Translated, it gives CASSARAGPKSSGANVLTF. J is TRBJ2-6 and V is TRBV10-2; tentatively, D is TRBD1 (5 bases). Germline loops: CDR1 WSHSY, CDR2 SAAADI. Trimming stripped 4 bases from V and 1 base from J, with 20 bases between. The CDR3 length is 19 residues.

CDR3 DNA: TGTGCCAGCAGTTACCGACTCGGGACTAGATCCTACAATGAGCAGTTCTTC. Encoded protein: CASSYRLGTRSYNEQFF. This chain uses TRBV6-2 or TRBV6-3 with TRBJ2-1; 8 bases agree with TRBD2. CDR3 length: 17 amino acids. Germline V gene data show CDR1 as MNHEY and CDR2 as SVGEGT. V lost 2 bases, J lost 1 base, and 7 bases stayed unmatched.